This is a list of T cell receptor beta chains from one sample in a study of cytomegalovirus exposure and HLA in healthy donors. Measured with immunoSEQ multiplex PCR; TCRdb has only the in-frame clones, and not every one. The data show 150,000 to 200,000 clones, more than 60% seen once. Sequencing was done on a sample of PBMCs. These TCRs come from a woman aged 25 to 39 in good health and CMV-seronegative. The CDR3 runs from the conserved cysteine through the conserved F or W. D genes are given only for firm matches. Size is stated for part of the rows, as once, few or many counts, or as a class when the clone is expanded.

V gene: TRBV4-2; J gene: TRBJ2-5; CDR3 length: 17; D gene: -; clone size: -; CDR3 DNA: TGTGCCAGCAGCCCCGGATTGAGGGTTGTGGCCAGTGAGACCCAGTACTTC; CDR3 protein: CASSPGLRVVASETQYF
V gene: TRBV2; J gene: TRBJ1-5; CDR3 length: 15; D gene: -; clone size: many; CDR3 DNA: TGTGCCAGCACCGCCTGGGCAGGGGTTGATCAGCCCCAGCATTTT; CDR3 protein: CASTAWAGVDQPQHF
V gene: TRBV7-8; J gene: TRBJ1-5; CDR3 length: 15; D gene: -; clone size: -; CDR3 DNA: TGTGCCAGCAGCTTATGGGGGGAGGCGAATCAGCCCCAGCATTTT; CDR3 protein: CASSLWGEANQPQHF
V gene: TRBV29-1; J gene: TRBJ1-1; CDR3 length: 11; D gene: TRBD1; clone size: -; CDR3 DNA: TGCAGCGTTGAACAGGGGGCATGGGCTTTCTTT; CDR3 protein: CSVEQGAWAFF
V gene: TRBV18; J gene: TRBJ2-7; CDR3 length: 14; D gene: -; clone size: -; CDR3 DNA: TGTGCCAGCTCAGGGGGGAGGCGCTCCTACGAGCAGTACTTC; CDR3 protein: CASSGGRRSYEQYF
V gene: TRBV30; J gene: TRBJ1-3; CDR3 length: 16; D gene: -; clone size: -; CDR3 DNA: TGTGCCTGGGCCAGGGGCAGGACGTACTCTGGAAACACCATATATTTT; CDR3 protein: CAWARGRTYSGNTIYF
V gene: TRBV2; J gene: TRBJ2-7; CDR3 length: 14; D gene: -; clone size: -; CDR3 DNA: TGTGCCAGCAGCCCTATGTTCGGGGCCTACGAGCAGTACTTC; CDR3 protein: CASSPMFGAYEQYF
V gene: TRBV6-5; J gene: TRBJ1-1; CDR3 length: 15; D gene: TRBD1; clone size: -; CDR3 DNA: TGTGCCAGCACTGGGACAGCCTTAGGGGACACTGAAGCTTTCTTT; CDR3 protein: CASTGTALGDTEAFF
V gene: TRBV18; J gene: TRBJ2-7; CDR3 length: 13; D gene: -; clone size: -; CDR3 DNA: TGTGCCAGCTCACTCTCTGTGGGGGGTGGGCAGTACTTC; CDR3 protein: CASSLSVGGGQYF
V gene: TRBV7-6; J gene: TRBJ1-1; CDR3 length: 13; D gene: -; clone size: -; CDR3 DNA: TGTGCCAGCAGCCCCTCGGTTTATGCTGAAGCTTTCTTT; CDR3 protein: CASSPSVYAEAFF
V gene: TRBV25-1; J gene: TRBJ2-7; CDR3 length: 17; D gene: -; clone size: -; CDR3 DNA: TGTGCCAGCAGTGAATGTAAGAGGGGACTGGCCAAATACGAGCAGTACTTC; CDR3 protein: CASSECKRGLAKYEQYF
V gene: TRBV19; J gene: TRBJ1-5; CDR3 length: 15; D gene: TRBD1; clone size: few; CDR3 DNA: TGTGCCAGTAGTATTGTGACAGGGCTGGGTCAGCCCCAGCATTTT; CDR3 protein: CASSIVTGLGQPQHF
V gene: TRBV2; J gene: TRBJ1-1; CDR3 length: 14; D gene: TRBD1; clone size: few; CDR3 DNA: TGTGCCAGCAGTTCACAGGGGTTAAACACTGAAGCTTTCTTT; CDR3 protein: CASSSQGLNTEAFF
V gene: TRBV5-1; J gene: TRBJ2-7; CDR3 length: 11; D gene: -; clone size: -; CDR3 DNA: TGCGCCAGCCGTCCTCCCTACGAGCAGTACTTC; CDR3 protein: CASRPPYEQYF
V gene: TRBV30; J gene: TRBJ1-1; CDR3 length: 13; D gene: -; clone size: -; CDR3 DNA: TGTGCCTGGAGTCCCCAGGGGAACACTGAAGCTTTCTTT; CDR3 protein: CAWSPQGNTEAFF
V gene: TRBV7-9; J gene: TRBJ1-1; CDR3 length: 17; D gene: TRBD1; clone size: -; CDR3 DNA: TGTGCCAGCAGCCGATTGCCGGGACAGAGGATGAACACTGAAGCTTTCTTT; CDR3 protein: CASSRLPGQRMNTEAFF
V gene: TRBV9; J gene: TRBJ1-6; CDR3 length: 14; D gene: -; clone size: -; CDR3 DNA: TGTGCCAGCAGCCCCTCGCGGGGAAATTCACCCCTCCACTTT; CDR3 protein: CASSPSRGNSPLHF
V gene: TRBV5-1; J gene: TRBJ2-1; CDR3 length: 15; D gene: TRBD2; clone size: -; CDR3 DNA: TGCGCCAGCAGCTTGTGGGGGGGGGAGTACAATGAGCAGTTCTTC; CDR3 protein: CASSLWGGEYNEQFF
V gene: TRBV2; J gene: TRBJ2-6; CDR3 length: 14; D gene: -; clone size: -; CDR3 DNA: TGTGCCAGCAGGACACGGGGGGGGGCCAACGTCCTGACTTTC; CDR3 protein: CASRTRGGANVLTF
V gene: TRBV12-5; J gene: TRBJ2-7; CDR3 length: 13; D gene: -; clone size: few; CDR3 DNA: TGTGCTAGTGGTTTCCCCAACGGGGGCGAGCAGTACTTC; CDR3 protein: CASGFPNGGEQYF
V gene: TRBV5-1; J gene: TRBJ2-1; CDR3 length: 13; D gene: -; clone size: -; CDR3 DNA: TGCGCCAGCAGCCGGACAGACTACAATGAGCAGTTCTTC; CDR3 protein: CASSRTDYNEQFF
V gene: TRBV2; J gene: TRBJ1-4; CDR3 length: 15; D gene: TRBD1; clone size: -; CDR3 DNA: TGTGCCAGCAGTGAAGCACAGGGGTGGAATGAAAAACTGTTTTTT; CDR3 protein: CASSEAQGWNEKLFF
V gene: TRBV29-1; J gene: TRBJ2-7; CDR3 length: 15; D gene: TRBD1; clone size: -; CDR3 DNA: TGCAGCGTTGCGACGGGACAGGCGATCTCCTACGAGCAGTACTTC; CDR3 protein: CSVATGQAISYEQYF
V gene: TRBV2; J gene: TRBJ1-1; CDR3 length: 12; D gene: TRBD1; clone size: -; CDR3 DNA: TGTGCCAGCACCACAGGGGACACTGAAGCTTTCTTT; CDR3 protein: CASTTGDTEAFF
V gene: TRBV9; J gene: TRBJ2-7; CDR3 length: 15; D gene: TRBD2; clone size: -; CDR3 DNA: TGTGCCAGCAGCGTAGGACTAGCGGGAACCTACGAGCAGTACTTC; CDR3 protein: CASSVGLAGTYEQYF
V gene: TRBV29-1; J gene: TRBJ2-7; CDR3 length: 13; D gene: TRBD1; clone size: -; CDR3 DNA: TGCAGCGCGTGGGACAGTGGGACCTACGAGCAGTACTTC; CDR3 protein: CSAWDSGTYEQYF
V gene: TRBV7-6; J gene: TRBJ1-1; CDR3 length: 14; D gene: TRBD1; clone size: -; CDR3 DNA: TGTGCCAGCAGAAGACAGGGGGAGAACACTGAAGCTTTCTTT; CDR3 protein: CASRRQGENTEAFF
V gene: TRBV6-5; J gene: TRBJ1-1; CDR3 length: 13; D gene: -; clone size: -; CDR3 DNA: TGTGCCAGCAGTTACTCGATAGCGGGGACTGCTTTCTTT; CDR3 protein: CASSYSIAGTAFF
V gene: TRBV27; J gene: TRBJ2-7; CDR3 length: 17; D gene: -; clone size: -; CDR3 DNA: TGTGCCAGCAGCCTGCAGGGTGACGGCAGGAGCTCCTACGAGCAGTACTTC; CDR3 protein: CASSLQGDGRSSYEQYF
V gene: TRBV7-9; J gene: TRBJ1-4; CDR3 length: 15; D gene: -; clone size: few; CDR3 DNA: TGTGCCAGCAGCATGTACAGGGCACAAAATGAAAAACTGTTTTTT; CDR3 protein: CASSMYRAQNEKLFF
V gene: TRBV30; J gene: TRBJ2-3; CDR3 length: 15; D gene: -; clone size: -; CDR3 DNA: TGTGCCTGGAGACTGGACAGTCTTGGCACAGATACGCAGTATTTT; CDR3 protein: CAWRLDSLGTDTQYF
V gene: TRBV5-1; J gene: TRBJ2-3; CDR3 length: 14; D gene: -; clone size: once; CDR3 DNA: TGCGCCAGCAGCTTGGGGGACTCTACAGATACGCAGTATTTT; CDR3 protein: CASSLGDSTDTQYF
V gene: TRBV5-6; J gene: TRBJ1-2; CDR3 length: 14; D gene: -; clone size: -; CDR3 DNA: TGTGCCAGCAGCGTCACGGGGGGCAACTATGGCTACACCTTC; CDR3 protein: CASSVTGGNYGYTF
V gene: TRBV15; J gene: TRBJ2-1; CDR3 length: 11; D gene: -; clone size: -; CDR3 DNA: TGTGCCACCAGCGGACTCAATGAGCAGTTCTTC; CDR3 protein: CATSGLNEQFF
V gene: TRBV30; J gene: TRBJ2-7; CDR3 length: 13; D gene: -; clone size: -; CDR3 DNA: TGTGCCTGGAGCCAGGGTATTCCCTACGAGCAGTACTTC; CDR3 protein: CAWSQGIPYEQYF
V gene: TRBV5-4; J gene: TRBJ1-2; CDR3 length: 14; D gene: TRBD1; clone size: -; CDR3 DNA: TGTGCCAGCAGGACGGGACAGATCAACTATGGCTACACCTTC; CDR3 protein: CASRTGQINYGYTF
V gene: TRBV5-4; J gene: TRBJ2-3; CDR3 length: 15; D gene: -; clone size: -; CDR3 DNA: TGTGCCAGCAGCTTCGGACACAGCTTCACAGATACGCAGTATTTT; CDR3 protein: CASSFGHSFTDTQYF
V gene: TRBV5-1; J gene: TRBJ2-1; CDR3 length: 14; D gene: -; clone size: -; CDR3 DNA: TGCGCCAGCAGCATGGACTCTACCTACAATGAGCAGTTCTTC; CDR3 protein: CASSMDSTYNEQFF
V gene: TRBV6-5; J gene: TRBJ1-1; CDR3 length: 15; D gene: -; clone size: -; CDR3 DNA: TGTGCCAGCGACCCGACGGGAAATATGAACACTGAAGCTTTCTTT; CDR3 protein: CASDPTGNMNTEAFF
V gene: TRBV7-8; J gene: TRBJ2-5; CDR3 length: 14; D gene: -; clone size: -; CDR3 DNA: TGTGCCAGCAGCCCTAGGCGTGGAGGGGAGACCCAGTACTTC; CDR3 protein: CASSPRRGGETQYF
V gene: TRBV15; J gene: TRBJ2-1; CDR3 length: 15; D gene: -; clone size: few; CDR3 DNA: TGTGCCACCAGCACCCCACGGGGGGCAAGAAATGAGCAGTTCTTC; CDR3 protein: CATSTPRGARNEQFF
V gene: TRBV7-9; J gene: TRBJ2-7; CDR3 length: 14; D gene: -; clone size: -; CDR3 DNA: TGTGCCAGCAGCTTAGTTCAGGGTTCCTACGAGCAGTACTTC; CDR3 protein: CASSLVQGSYEQYF
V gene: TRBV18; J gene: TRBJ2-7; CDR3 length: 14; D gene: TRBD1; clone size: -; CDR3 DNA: TGTGCCAGCTCAATTCGACAGGGAACCTACGAGCAGTACTTC; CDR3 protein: CASSIRQGTYEQYF
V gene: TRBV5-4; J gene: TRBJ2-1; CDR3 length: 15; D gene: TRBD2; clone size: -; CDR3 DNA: TGTGCCAGCAGCTTGACTAGCGGGGGGGTATGGGAGCAGTTCTTC; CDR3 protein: CASSLTSGGVWEQFF
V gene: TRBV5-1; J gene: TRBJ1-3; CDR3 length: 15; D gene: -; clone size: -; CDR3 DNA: TGCGCCAGCAGCCCAGGCTCTCTTTCTGGAAACACCATATATTTT; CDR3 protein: CASSPGSLSGNTIYF
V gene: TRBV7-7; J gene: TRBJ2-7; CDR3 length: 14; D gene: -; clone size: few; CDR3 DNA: TGTGCCAGCAGCTTAGGAACAGATTCCTACGAGCAGTACTTC; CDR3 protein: CASSLGTDSYEQYF
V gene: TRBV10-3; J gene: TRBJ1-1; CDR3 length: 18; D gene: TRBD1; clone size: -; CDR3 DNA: TGTGCCATCAGTGAGTCCTTACCCGGACAGGGGGGGAACACTGAAGCTTTCTTT; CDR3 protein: CAISESLPGQGGNTEAFF